One sample yielded the 29 T cell receptor beta chains listed below, sequenced in a study of control samples from healthy donors and cancer patients. Generated by immunoSEQ multiplex PCR, the TCRdb table keeps only in-frame clones and is missing some. Of 75,000 to 90,000 clones listed, roughly 90% are singletons. Sequences were obtained from blood. These receptors came from a man aged 45-65 years in good health.

The chain employs TRBV10-1 and TRBJ1-1; D is unclear. The V gene's germline CDR1 is WNHNN and CDR2 SYGVQD (reference sequence). The CDR3 loop spans 13 amino acids. Trimming removed 0 bases from V and 6 bases from J, with 8 bases in between. The CDR3 here is CASSESRAPEAFF. The CDR3, as DNA: TGCGCCAGCAGTGAGTCAAGGGCCCCTGAAGCTTTCTTT.

The rearrangement links TRBV21-1 to TRBJ2-3; the table's D call TRBD1 went unverified against the DNA. TRBV21-1 is reported as a pseudogene. The CDR3 extends over 14 amino acids. The CDR3 protein is CASSKADRVDTQYF. The DNA for the CDR3 is TGTGCCAGCAGCAAAGCGGACAGGGTAGATACGCAGTATTTT.

This clone was seen a single time. The V call is TRBV2, the J call TRBJ1-2, with TRBD1 as a possible D gene (6 bases). Germline CDR1 is SNHLY and CDR2 is FYNNEI. Trimming pared 5 bases from V and 4 bases from J, leaving 11 bases between. This CDR3 spans 13 amino acids. CDR3 nucleotide sequence: TGTGCCAGCAGTTTCCGGGGGGCCTATGGCTACACCTTC. Amino acid sequence: CASSFRGAYGYTF.

V is TRBV7-9 and J is TRBJ1-4, with 12 bases aligning to TRBD1. CDR1 is SEHNR and CDR2 is FQNEAQ in the germline V gene (reference sequence). CDR3 length: 17 residues. V dropped 5 bases and J dropped 7; count of bases not matched to a gene: 11. CDR3 in amino acids: CASSGTGGMSSGEKLFF. The CDR3 DNA is TGTGCCAGCAGCGGGACAGGGGGCATGAGTTCGGGTGAAAAACTGTTTTTT. Looking up the rest from reference TRBV7-9 and TRBJ1-4 gives the full variable domain: DTGVSQNPRHKITKRGQNVTFRCDPISEHNRLYWYRQTLGQGPEFLTYFQNEAQLEKSRLLSDRFSAERPKGSFSTLEIQRTEQGDSAMYLCASSGTGGMSSGEKLFFGSGTQLSVL.

The chain couples TRBV6-5 to TRBJ1-2; 8 nucleotides line up with TRBD1. The length of the CDR3 is 14 residues. Germline CDR1 MNHEY, CDR2 SVGAGI. V gave up 8 bases and J gave up 6 bases; unmatched junction bases: 11. The CDR3 spells CASGTSQGANGYTF. The CDR3, as DNA: TGTGCCAGCGGGACCAGTCAGGGGGCAAATGGCTACACCTTC.

The chain recombines TRBV27 with TRBJ1-2, with a tentative D call TRBD1 (6 bases). The CDR3 extends over 15 amino acids. V lost 4 bases to trimming and J lost 3 bases, with 15 bases between them. Germline CDR1 reads MNHEY; CDR2 reads SMNVEV (reference sequence). The chain's CDR3 is CASSSSGEGDYGYTF. Here the CDR3 DNA reads TGTGCCAGCAGTTCCTCGGGGGAGGGGGACTATGGCTACACCTTC.

The CDR3 reads CASSPRTGGSKNIQYF. CDR3 DNA sequence: TGTGCCAGCAGCCCCCGGACAGGGGGGTCCAAAAACATTCAGTACTTC. The genes are TRBV11-2 and TRBJ2-4, with TRBD1 matching over 10 bases. This CDR3 contains 16 residues. The germline CDR1 and CDR2 sequences are SGHAT and FQNNGV. Trimming cost V 5 bases and J 2 bases; bases outside gene matches: 6.

The rearrangement links TRBV19 to TRBJ1-1; no definite D call. Trimming removed 5 bases from V and 2 bases from J, with 15 bases in between. Germline V lookup: CDR1 LNHDA, CDR2 SQIVND (reference sequence). CDR3 size: 15 residues. In DNA form, the CDR3 reads TGTGCCAGTAGTGCGCGGTCGACGGTTAACACTGAAGCTTTCTTT. This translates into CASSARSTVNTEAFF.

This clone was recorded only once. The rearrangement links TRBV9 to TRBJ1-6; 8 nucleotides match TRBD1. Trimming took 4 bases from V and 4 from J; bases not matched to a gene: 4. The CDR3 totals 15 residues. Looked up from germline, CDR1 is SGDLS and CDR2 is YYNGEE. CDR3 nucleotide sequence: TGTGCCAGCAGCCCTCGGACAGGGTATAATTCACCCCTCCACTTT. This gives the protein CASSPRTGYNSPLHF.

This clone was found once. V and J are TRBV5-1 and TRBJ1-2, with a weak D call TRBD1 (6 bases). This CDR3 spans 15 amino acids. Between the trimmed V and J ends, which lost 0 bases and 6 bases, there was a span of 15 bases. Germline CDR1 is SGHRS and CDR2 is YFSETQ. The CDR3 loop is CASSLDGQLVNGYTF. Written as DNA, the CDR3 is TGCGCCAGCAGCTTGGATGGACAGCTAGTGAATGGCTACACCTTC.

This clone has only one observation. The chain uses TRBV9 and TRBJ2-1; tentatively, D is TRBD1 or TRBD2 (6 bases each). The germline V and J ends were trimmed by 6 bases and 9 bases, with 19 bases remaining between them. Germline-derived CDR1 and CDR2 are SGDLS and YYNGEE. The CDR3 loop spans 14 amino acids. CDR3 nucleotides: TGTGCCAGCACTAACATTGGGGGGCGAGGTGAGCAGTTCTTC. Translated: CASTNIGGRGEQFF. The full variable domain, with the rest looked up from reference TRBV9 and TRBJ2-1, is DSGVTQTPKHLITATGQRVTLRCSPRSGDLSVYWYQQSLDQGLQFLIQYYNGEERAKGNILERFSAQQFPDLHSELNLSSLELGDSALYFCASTNIGGRGEQFFGPGTRLTVL.

This chain joins TRBV13 and TRBJ1-3; D is undetermined. The length of the CDR3 is 15 residues. Germline CDR1 PRHDT, CDR2 FYEKMQ (reference sequence). V gave up 4 bases and J gave up 1 base, with 11 bases separating them. This chain's CDR3 is CASSSLWASGNTIYF. In DNA, the CDR3 is TGTGCCAGCAGCTCCCTTTGGGCATCTGGAAACACCATATATTTT.

The CDR3 bases are TGTGCCAGCAGCGCCGGACTAGCGGGGGGGCTGGATACGCAGTATTTT. It codes for CASSAGLAGGLDTQYF. The V gene is TRBV9, the J gene TRBJ2-3; TRBD2 agrees at 15 bases. Looked up from germline, CDR1 is SGDLS and CDR2 is YYNGEE. The CDR3 runs 16 residues. V lost 3 bases to trimming and J lost 6 bases; unmatched junction nucleotides: 5.

The chain carries TRBV10-3 and TRBJ2-5, with TRBD2 identical over 11 bases. Trimming at V came to 11 bases and at J to 1 base, leaving 3 bases not matched to a gene. Germline V gives CDR1 ENHRY, CDR2 SYGVKD. The CDR3 runs 13 residues. The CDR3: CAVGTSGQETQYF. For the CDR3, the DNA is TGTGCCGTCGGGACTAGCGGCCAAGAGACCCAGTACTTC.

V is TRBV10-3 and J is TRBJ2-3, with D tentatively TRBD1 (6 bases). V was trimmed by 4 bases and J by 0 bases, leaving 8 bases between them. CDR1 ENHRY and CDR2 SYGVKD come from the germline V gene. The CDR3 runs to 14 residues. The CDR3 nucleotides are TGTGCCATCAGTGGCGGACAGAGCACAGATACGCAGTATTTT. It codes for CAISGGQSTDTQYF.

The gene calls are TRBV27 and TRBJ1-1; D is uncertain. Germline V CDR1 and CDR2: MNHEY, SMNVEV (reference sequence). There are 14 residues in the CDR3. Trimming pared 5 bases from V and 1 base from J, leaving 11 bases between. CDR3 protein: CASSRGLANTEAFF. The CDR3 region has the DNA TGTGCCAGCAGTAGAGGTCTAGCGAACACTGAAGCTTTCTTT.

This clone was detected only once. V is TRBV27 and J is TRBJ2-2; 8 bases map to TRBD1. J lost 6 bases, V lost 8 bases, and 14 bases had no gene match. Germline lookup yields CDR1 MNHEY and CDR2 SMNVEV (reference sequence). The CDR3 is 16 amino acids. CDR3 coding DNA: TGTGCCAGCCTACCCGGACAGGGTGGGACCCCCGGGGAGCTGTTTTTT. Its protein is CASLPGQGGTPGELFF.

This chain connects TRBV11-1 to TRBJ2-5; 8 nucleotides agree with TRBD1. This CDR3 comprises 14 residues. V shed 4 bases, J shed 5 bases, and the junction held 6 bases outside the gene matches. Per germline, CDR1 SGHAT and CDR2 FQDESV (reference sequence). The CDR3 sequence: CASSWQGAGETQYF. The CDR3 DNA reads as TGTGCCAGCAGCTGGCAGGGGGCGGGGGAGACCCAGTACTTC.

This clone was recorded only once. The same CDR3 can be traced to other DNA sequences in this sample. The chain joins TRBV9 to TRBJ2-3; the D gene is possibly TRBD1 (5 bases). The CDR3 extends over 14 amino acids. Between the trimmed V and J ends, which lost 8 bases and 3 bases, there was a span of 16 bases. Germline assignment: CDR1 SGDLS and CDR2 YYNGEE. In DNA, the CDR3 is TGTGCCAGTAGCCCAGGGATGAGTACAGATACGCAGTATTTT. Its translation: CASSPGMSTDTQYF.

This clone appeared a single time. The J gene is TRBJ2-5, the V gene TRBV5-1; D ambiguous. This CDR3 comprises 15 residues. CDR1 is SGHRS, CDR2 YFSETQ, per germline. V lost 4 bases to trimming and J lost 1 base, with 14 bases between them. The DNA for the CDR3 is TGCGCCAGCAGCCCGGCCCGGAATATCCAAGAGACCCAGTACTTC. It codes for CASSPARNIQETQYF.

The gene calls are TRBV1 and TRBJ2-1; the table's D gene call, TRBD1, was not cross checked with the DNA. TRBV1 counts as a pseudogene. The CDR3 extends over 16 amino acids. The chain's CDR3 is CTSSQGQGARPNEQFF. The CDR3 DNA reads as TGCACCAGCAGCCAAGGACAGGGCGCCCGCCCCAATGAGCAGTTCTTC.

The chain uses TRBV7-2 and TRBJ1-1, with D perhaps TRBD1 (6 bases). This CDR3 region has 14 residues. With 4 bases removed from V and 4 bases from J, the gap between germline ends came to 13 bases. The germline V gene has CDR1 SGHTA and CDR2 FQGNSA. CDR3 in amino acids: CASSSKEGGTEAFF. DNA of the CDR3: TGTGCCAGCAGCTCGAAAGAAGGGGGCACTGAAGCTTTCTTT.

The rearrangement uses TRBV7-6 and TRBJ2-5; 9 positions match TRBD1. The CDR3 has 15 amino acids. With 4 bases clipped from V and 5 bases from J, the junction kept 8 bases outside the gene matches. Germline CDR1 is SGHVS and CDR2 is FNYEAQ. In nucleotides, the CDR3 is TGTGCCAGCAGCTCGGGCACAGGGGGCCGGGAGACCCAGTACTTC. Protein product: CASSSGTGGRETQYF.

This chain connects TRBV10-3 to TRBJ1-2, with 7 bases identical to TRBD1. Germline CDR1 and CDR2: ENHRY and SYGVKD. The trim removed 11 bases at V and 4 bases at J, leaving 10 bases unmatched. The CDR3 is 13 amino acids. This chain's CDR3 is CASSLDRAYGYTF. CDR3 nucleotides: TGTGCCTCTTCCCTCGACAGGGCCTATGGCTACACCTTC.

This chain joins TRBV5-1 and TRBJ1-5; 7 bases match TRBD1. Germline CDR1 is SGHRS and CDR2 is YFSETQ. Trimming took 0 bases from V and 6 from J; bases not matched to a gene: 6. The CDR3 covers 15 residues. CDR3 loop: CASSLGQGGGQPQHF. CDR3 in DNA: TGCGCCAGCAGCTTGGGACAGGGAGGCGGTCAGCCCCAGCATTTT.

The V call is TRBV11-2, the J call TRBJ1-2; D may be TRBD1 (5 bases). The CDR3 covers 13 residues. V dropped 5 bases and J dropped 5 bases, with 12 bases sitting between them. The germline V gene encodes CDR1 SGHAT and CDR2 FQNNGV. CDR3 protein: CASSQNAGYGYTF. For the CDR3, the DNA is TGTGCCAGCAGCCAGAACGCAGGGTATGGCTACACCTTC.

This clone was counted a few times. The J gene is TRBJ1-4, the V gene TRBV10-1; possibly TRBD1 for D (6 bases). This CDR3 is 16 amino acids long. Per the germline V gene, CDR1 is WNHNN and CDR2 is SYGVQD (reference sequence). The V and J ends lost 5 bases and 7 bases respectively, with 20 bases between them. The CDR3 region is CASSSQDSSGTEKLFF. CDR3 nucleotide sequence: TGCGCCAGCAGTTCTCAGGACAGCTCGGGAACTGAAAAACTGTTTTTT.

This rearrangement joins TRBV27 to TRBJ2-7; a weak D match, TRBD1 (6 bases). V was cut by 4 bases and J by 2 bases, with 9 bases left in between. This CDR3 is built from 13 residues. The germline gives CDR1 MNHEY, CDR2 SMNVEV (reference sequence). The DNA for the CDR3 is TGTGCCAGCAGTTCTGACAGGACCTACGAGCAGTACTTC. Residues: CASSSDRTYEQYF.

The genes are TRBV7-2 and TRBJ1-5; D is ambiguous. This CDR3 region has 13 residues. From germline, CDR1 is SGHTA and CDR2 FQGNSA. V gave up 5 bases and J gave up 2 bases, with 7 bases separating them. This chain's CDR3 is CASSPGGNQPQHF. The CDR3 DNA is TGTGCCAGCAGCCCCGGAGGCAATCAGCCCCAGCATTTT.